Listed here is a single TCR beta chain. Its target antigen remains unknown. It has no much larger one-base neighbor in the sample; base qualities were not kept. The immunoSEQ Assay, a bias-controlled multiplex PCR, was used to amplify TCRbeta CDR3 regions from genomic DNA. In the source study's methods: Within the assay, amplification of reference gene primers was used to estimate how many nucleated cells each sample contained. To quantify the absolute abundance of each unique TCRbeta CDR3 rearrangement, sequence reads were collapsed and filtered. For each sample, productive Simpson clonality was calculated as the square root of Simpson's diversity index across productive rearrangements. TCRdb took this table from immuneACCESS and kept in-frame rearrangements with V and J called. Such tables lack part of the clones; where checked against another copy, unresolved V genes explain under half of the gap, and the rest is unexplained. V and J calls and clone size are given by that table; D and trimming were obtained from the DNA. The sample contains approximately 120,000 clones, about 89% of them found a single time. Approximately 20% of the sample belongs to the ten largest clones.

The sample originates from a study of blood T cell repertoires in COVID-19 (dated by TCRdb to 2020 to 2021). For the wider study: The collaborator samples originated in the United States, Italy and Spain and spanned the acute and convalescent phases of COVID-19. The material from the prospective study consisted of cDNA or gDNA derived from T cells, B-cell-depleted T cells, or PBMCs. Subjects who had been exposed to COVID-19, were actively infected with it, or had recovered from it provided the deeply sampled blood TCRbeta repertoires that made up the dataset. The repertoires were released in a freely available public database meant as a resource for research on the immune response to SARS-CoV-2. Samples were obtained from the ongoing ImmuneRACE study (first 160 participants) and from 1,254 subjects provided by 6 global collaborators. The sample metadata nearly always contained a de-identified subject ID, COVID-19 status, age in years and sex. Where HLA class I and class II types were available, the types were taken from metadata supplied by the sample provider, not from assay-based typing.

Overall study results and their limits: How much clinical and demographic metadata was included differed by source and by participant, and the metadata was provided uncurated.

Inclusive of the bounding cysteine and phenylalanine, the CDR3 is 14 residues long. The read is trimmed to its CDR3 DNA, 42 bases read in frame from base 1. V gives up 3 bases and J gives up 1 base, and the segment between their germline ends measures 13 bases. CDR1 and CDR2 were assigned from the germline V gene (reference sequence) as DFQATT and SNEGSKA. Collaborating institutions collected whole blood in K2EDTA tubes following their own protocols. Collaborator samples were shipped for TCRbeta analysis as frozen whole blood, isolated PBMCs, or DNA extracted from either sample type. The sequence joins TRBV20-1 to TRBJ2-7; a tentative D call is TRBD2 (5 bases match). The TCR was taken from a human donor with acute or convalescent COVID-19. The donor label of this sample is uncertain. The sequenced sample consisted of peripheral blood. In nucleotide form, the sequence is TGCAGTGCTAGTGTCTCGGGGTTATCCTACGAGCAGTACTTC. Its protein product is CSASVSGLSYEQYF.